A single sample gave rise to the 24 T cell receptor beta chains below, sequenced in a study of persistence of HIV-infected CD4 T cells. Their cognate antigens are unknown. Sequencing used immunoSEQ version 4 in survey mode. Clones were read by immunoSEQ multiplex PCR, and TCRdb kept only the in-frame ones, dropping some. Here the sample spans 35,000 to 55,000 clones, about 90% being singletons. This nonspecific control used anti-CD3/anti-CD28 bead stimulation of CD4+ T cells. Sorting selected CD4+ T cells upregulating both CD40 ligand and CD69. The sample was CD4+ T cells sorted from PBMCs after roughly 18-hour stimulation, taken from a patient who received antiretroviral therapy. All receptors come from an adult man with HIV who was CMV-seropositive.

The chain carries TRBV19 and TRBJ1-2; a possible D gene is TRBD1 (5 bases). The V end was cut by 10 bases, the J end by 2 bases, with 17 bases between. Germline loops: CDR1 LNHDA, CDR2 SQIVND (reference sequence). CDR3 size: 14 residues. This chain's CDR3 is CATGLQGSNYGYTF. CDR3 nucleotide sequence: TGTGCCACCGGGCTTCAGGGTTCCAACTATGGCTACACCTTC. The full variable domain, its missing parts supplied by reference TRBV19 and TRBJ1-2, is DGGITQSPKYLFRKEGQNVTLSCEQNLNHDAMYWYRQDPGQGLRLIYYSQIVNDFQKGDIAEGYSVSREKKESFPLTVTSAQKNPTAFYLCATGLQGSNYGYTFGSGTRLTVV.

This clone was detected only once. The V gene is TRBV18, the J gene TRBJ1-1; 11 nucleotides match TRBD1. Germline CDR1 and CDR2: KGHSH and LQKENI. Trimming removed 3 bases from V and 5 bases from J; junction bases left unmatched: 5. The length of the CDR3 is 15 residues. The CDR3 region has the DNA TGTGCCAGCTCACCCTTCGGACAGGGGGCGACTGAAGCTTTCTTT. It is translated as CASSPFGQGATEAFF.

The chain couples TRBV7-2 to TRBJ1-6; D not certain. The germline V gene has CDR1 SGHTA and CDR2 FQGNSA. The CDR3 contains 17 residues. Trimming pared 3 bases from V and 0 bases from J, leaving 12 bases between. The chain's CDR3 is CASSFRWGSSYNSPLHF. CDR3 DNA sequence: TGTGCCAGCAGCTTTAGATGGGGAAGCTCCTATAATTCACCCCTCCACTTT.

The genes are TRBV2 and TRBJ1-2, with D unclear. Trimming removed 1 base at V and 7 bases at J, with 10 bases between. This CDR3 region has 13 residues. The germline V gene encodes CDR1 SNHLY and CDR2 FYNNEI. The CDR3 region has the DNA TGTGCCAGCAGTGAAGATTCTAGAGGTGGCTACACCTTC. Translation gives CASSEDSRGGYTF.

CDR3 region: CAISAAPPPSYNEQFF. The CDR3 DNA follows: TGTGCCATCAGTGCCGCACCCCCTCCTTCCTACAATGAGCAGTTCTTC. This chain uses TRBV10-3 with TRBJ2-1, with D hard to call. The CDR3 has 16 residues. CDR1 is ENHRY, CDR2 SYGVKD, per germline. With 4 bases removed from V and 1 base from J, the gap between germline ends came to 14 bases.

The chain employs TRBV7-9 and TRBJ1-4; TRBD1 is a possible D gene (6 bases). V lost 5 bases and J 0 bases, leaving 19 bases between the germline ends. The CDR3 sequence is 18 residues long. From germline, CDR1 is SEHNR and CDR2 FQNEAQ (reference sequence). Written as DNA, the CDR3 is TGTGCCAGCAGCATCCCCCGGGGGACATTTTCAACTAATGAAAAACTGTTTTTT. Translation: CASSIPRGTFSTNEKLFF.

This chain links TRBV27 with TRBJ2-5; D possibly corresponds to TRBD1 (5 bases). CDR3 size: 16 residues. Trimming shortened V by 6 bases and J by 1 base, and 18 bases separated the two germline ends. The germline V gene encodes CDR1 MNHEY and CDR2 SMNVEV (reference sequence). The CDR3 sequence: CASRNKPDSLQETQYF. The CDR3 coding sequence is TGTGCCAGCAGGAATAAACCCGACAGTCTCCAAGAGACCCAGTACTTC.

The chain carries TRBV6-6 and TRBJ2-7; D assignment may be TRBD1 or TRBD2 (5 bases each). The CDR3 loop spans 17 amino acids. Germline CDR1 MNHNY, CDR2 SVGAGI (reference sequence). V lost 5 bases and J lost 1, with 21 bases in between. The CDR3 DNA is TGTGCCAGCAGTCCCCCCCGCACCGGGACGTCTTCCTACGAGCAGTACTTC. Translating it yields CASSPPRTGTSSYEQYF.

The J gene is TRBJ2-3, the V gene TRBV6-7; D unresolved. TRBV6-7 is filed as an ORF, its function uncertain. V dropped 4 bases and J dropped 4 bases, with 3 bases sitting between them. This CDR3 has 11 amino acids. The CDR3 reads CASSSADTQYF. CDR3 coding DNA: TGTGCCAGCAGTTCAGCAGATACGCAGTATTTT.

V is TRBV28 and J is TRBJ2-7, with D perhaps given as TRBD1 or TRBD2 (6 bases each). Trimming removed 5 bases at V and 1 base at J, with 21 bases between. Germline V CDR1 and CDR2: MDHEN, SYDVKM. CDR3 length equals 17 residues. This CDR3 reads CASSLNTLGGTSYEQYF. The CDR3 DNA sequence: TGTGCCAGCAGTCTCAATACCCTAGGGGGGACATCCTACGAGCAGTACTTC.

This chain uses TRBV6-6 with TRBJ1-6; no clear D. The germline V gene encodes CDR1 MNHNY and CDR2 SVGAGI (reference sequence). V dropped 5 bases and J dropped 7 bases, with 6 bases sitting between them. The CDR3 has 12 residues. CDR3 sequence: CASSLPNSPLHF. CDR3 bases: TGTGCCAGCAGTCTGCCCAATTCACCCCTCCACTTT.

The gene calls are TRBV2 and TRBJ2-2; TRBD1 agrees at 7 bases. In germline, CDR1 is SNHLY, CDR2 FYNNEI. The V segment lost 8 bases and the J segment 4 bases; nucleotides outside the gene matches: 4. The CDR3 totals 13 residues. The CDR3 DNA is TGTGCCAGCGGGACAGCCCTCACCGGGGAGCTGTTTTTT. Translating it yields CASGTALTGELFF. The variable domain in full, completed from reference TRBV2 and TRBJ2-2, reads EPEVTQTPSHQVTQMGQEVILRCVPISNHLYFYWYRQILGQKVEFLVSFYNNEISEKSEIFDDQFSVERPDGSNFTLKIRSTKLEDSAMYFCASGTALTGELFFGEGSRLTVL.

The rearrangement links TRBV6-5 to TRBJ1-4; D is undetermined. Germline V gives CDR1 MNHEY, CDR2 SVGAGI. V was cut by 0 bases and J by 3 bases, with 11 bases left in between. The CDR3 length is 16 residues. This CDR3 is CASSYSQVWANEKLFF. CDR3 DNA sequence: TGTGCCAGCAGTTACTCGCAAGTATGGGCTAATGAAAAACTGTTTTTT.

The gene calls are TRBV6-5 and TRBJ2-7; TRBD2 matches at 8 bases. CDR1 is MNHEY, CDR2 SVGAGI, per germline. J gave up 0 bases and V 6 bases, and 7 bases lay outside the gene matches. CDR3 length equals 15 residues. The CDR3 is CASSLQAGGSYEQYF. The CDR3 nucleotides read TGTGCCAGCAGCCTTCAGGCGGGGGGCTCCTACGAGCAGTACTTC.

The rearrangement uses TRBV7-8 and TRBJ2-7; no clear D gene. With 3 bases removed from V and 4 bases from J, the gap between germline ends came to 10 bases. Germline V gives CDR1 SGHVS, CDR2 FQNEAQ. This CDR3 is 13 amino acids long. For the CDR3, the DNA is TGTGCCAGCAGCTTGAGTCAAGATTACGAGCAGTACTTC. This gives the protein CASSLSQDYEQYF.

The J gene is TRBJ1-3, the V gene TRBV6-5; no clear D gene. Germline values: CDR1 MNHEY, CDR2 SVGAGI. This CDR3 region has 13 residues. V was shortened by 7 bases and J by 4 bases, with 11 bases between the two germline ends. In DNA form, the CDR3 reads TGTGCCAGCATCGCAACCGTCGGAAACACCATATATTTT. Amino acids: CASIATVGNTIYF.

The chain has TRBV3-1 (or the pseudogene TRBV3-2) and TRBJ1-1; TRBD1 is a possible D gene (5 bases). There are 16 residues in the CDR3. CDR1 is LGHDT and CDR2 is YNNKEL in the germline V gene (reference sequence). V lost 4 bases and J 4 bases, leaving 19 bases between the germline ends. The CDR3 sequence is CASSLLTVRAGTEAFF. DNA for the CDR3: TGTGCCAGCAGCCTTCTTACAGTCAGGGCTGGCACTGAAGCTTTCTTT.

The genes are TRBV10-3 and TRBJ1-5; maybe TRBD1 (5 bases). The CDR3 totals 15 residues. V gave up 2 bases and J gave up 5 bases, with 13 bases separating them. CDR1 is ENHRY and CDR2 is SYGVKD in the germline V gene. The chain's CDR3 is CAISEAGDPDQPQHF. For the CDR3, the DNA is TGTGCCATCAGTGAGGCGGGGGACCCCGATCAGCCCCAGCATTTT.

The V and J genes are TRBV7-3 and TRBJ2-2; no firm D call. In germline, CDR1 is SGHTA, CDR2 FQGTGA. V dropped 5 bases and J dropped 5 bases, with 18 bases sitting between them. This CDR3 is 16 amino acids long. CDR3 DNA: TGTGCCAGCAGCCCCCCGGTCCCCCCCCCGACCGGGGAGCTGTTTTTT. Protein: CASSPPVPPPTGELFF.

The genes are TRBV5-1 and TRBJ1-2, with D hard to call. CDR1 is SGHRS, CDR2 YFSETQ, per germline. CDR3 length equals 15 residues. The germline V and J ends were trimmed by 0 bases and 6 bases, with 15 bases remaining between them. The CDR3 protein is CASSLDPNRVDGYTF. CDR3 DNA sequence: TGCGCCAGCAGCTTGGACCCCAACCGGGTCGATGGCTACACCTTC.

CDR3 DNA: TGTGCCACCAGTGATCCGACCACCAGAGCAGATACGCAGTATTTT. Its translation: CATSDPTTRADTQYF. The V and J genes are TRBV24-1 and TRBJ2-3, with D hard to call. CDR1 is KGHDR and CDR2 is SFDVKD in the germline V gene. With 3 bases removed from V and 4 bases from J, the gap between germline ends came to 13 bases. This CDR3 region has 15 residues.

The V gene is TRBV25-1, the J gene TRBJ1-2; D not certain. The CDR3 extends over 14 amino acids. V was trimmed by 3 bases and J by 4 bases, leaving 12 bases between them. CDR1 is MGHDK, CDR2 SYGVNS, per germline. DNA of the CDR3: TGTGCCAGCAGTGAGGTAGGAAGTGGCTATGGCTACACCTTC. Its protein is CASSEVGSGYGYTF.

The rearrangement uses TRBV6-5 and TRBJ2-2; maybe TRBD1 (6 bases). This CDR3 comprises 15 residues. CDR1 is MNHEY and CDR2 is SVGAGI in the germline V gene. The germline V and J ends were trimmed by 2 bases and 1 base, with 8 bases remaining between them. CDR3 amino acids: CASSYKGQNTGELFF. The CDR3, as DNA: TGTGCCAGCAGTTACAAGGGACAGAACACCGGGGAGCTGTTTTTT.

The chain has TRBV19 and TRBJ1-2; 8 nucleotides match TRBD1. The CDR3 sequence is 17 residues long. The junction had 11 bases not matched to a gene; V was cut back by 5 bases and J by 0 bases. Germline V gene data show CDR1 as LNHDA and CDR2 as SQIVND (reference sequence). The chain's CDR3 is CASSSDRAQEANYGYTF. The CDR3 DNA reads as TGTGCCAGTAGTTCGGACAGGGCCCAGGAAGCTAACTATGGCTACACCTTC.